This T cell receptor beta chain was recovered during a study of blood T cell repertoires in COVID-19. Germline loops: CDR1 SGDLS, CDR2 YYNGEE. The CDR3 loop spans 16 amino acids. The V gene end was trimmed by 3 bases and the J gene end by 4 bases; junction bases not matched to a gene: 6. Sequenced by immunoSEQ multiplex PCR; TCRdb stores in-frame clones only, minus some. The sample includes under 140,000 clones, approximately 65% seen only once; the top ten take 7.6%. The rearrangement joins TRBV9 to TRBJ2-1, with TRBD2 matching over 11 bases. The sample comprised peripheral blood. The TCR was taken from a woman in her sixties or seventies with acute or convalescent COVID-19. CDR3 nucleotide sequence: TGTGCCAGCAGCGCACTAGCGGGGGCTAATTACAATGAGCAGTTCTTC. Its protein product is CASSALAGANYNEQFF.